This T cell receptor beta chain originates from a study of spatial heterogeneity in lung cancer. Described time point: sample taken at primary tumor resection. Extraction of whole RNA from tumor, nontumor lung or frozen PBMC preceded unsorted sequencing. Donation came from about 72 patients with untreated early-stage non-small cell lung cancer. TCRdb ran MiXCR on the 5' RACE reads and lists one entry per CDR3 protein. The profile covers tens of thousands of distinct CDR3 sequences, with less than 6% appearing a single time and roughly 10% taken by the ten largest. This CDR3 has 14 amino acids. Germline V gene data show CDR1 as DFQATT and CDR2 as SNEGSKA (reference sequence). Trimming took off 5 bases at V and 0 bases at J, with 11 bases between the two ends.

The TCR comes from a male donor with early-stage non-small cell lung cancer. The chain employs TRBV20-1 and TRBJ2-1; TRBD1 might be the D (6 bases). The sample in question was PBMCs, obtained at surgery. The CDR3 here is CSAADSSSYNEQFF. In DNA form, the CDR3 reads TGCAGTGCTGCGGACAGCAGCTCCTACAATGAGCAGTTCTTC.